The 5 T cell receptor beta chains listed next were all sequenced from one sample in a study of PD-L1 blockade in urothelial cancer. The time point denotes: pretreatment peripheral blood. Sequencing was performed with immunoSEQ multiplex PCR; in TCRdb, only in-frame clones are kept and a portion is missing. This table has about 95,000 clones, around 89% appearing once. This specimen was PBMCs, taken around atezolizumab (anti-PD-L1) treatment. Receptors originate from a man between 60 and 75 years old with urothelial cancer.

This clone has just a few counts. The chain is built from TRBV7-2 and TRBJ1-5; TRBD1 aligns across 7 bases. Germline CDR1 SGHTA, CDR2 FQGNSA. The CDR3 contains 13 residues. Trimming at V came to 3 bases and at J to 5 bases, leaving 1 base not matched to a gene. CDR3 sequence reads: CASSFQGDQPQHF. The CDR3 nucleotides read TGTGCCAGCAGCTTTCAGGGGGATCAGCCCCAGCATTTT.

The chain is built from TRBV6-5 and TRBJ2-3; a weak D match, TRBD1 (5 bases). V was shortened by 5 bases and J by 1 base, with 10 bases between the two germline ends. This CDR3 contains 14 residues. Per germline, CDR1 MNHEY and CDR2 SVGAGI. The CDR3 DNA follows: TGTGCCAGCAGTATCAGGGTAGGCACAGATACGCAGTATTTT. Protein sequence: CASSIRVGTDTQYF.

The rearrangement links TRBV11-3 to TRBJ2-1, with TRBD2 matching over 10 bases. Germline CDR1 is SGHNT and CDR2 is YENEEA. The CDR3 length is 18 residues. Trimming took 0 bases from V and 6 from J; bases not matched to a gene: 11. This CDR3 is CASSLEGFASGGVNEQFF. CDR3 bases: TGTGCCAGCAGCTTAGAGGGATTTGCTAGCGGGGGTGTCAATGAGCAGTTCTTC.

This chain links TRBV5-1 with TRBJ1-1; 11 nucleotides line up with TRBD1. The CDR3 has 15 residues. Germline CDR1 and CDR2: SGHRS and YFSETQ. The V gene end was trimmed by 3 bases and the J gene end by 5 bases; junction bases not matched to a gene: 6. For the CDR3, the DNA is TGCGCCAGCAGCTCGCAGGACAGGGGGCGGACTGAAGCTTTCTTT. Its protein is CASSSQDRGRTEAFF.

This clone appeared a single time. This chain links TRBV5-1 with TRBJ2-3; 9 positions match TRBD2. CDR3 size: 14 residues. With 5 bases clipped from V and 5 bases from J, the junction kept 6 bases outside the gene matches. Germline lookup yields CDR1 SGHRS and CDR2 YFSETQ. The CDR3 bases are TGCGCCAGCAGTGAGAGCGGGGGGAGAGATACGCAGTATTTT. Residues: CASSESGGRDTQYF.